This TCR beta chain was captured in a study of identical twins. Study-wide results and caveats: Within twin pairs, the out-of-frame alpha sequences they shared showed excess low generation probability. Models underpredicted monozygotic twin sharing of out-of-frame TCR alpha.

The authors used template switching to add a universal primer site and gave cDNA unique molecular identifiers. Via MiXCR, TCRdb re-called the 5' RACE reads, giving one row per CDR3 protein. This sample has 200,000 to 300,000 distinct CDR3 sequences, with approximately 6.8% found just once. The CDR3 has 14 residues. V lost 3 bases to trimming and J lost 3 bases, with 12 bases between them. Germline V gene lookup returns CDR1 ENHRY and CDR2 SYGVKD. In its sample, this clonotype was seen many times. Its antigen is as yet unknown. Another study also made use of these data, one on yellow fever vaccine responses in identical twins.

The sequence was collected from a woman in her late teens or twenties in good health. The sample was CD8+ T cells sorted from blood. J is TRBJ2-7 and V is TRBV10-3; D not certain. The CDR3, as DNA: TGTGCCATCAGTGACCTGAGTGATAGCTACGAGCAGTACTTC. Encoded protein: CAISDLSDSYEQYF.